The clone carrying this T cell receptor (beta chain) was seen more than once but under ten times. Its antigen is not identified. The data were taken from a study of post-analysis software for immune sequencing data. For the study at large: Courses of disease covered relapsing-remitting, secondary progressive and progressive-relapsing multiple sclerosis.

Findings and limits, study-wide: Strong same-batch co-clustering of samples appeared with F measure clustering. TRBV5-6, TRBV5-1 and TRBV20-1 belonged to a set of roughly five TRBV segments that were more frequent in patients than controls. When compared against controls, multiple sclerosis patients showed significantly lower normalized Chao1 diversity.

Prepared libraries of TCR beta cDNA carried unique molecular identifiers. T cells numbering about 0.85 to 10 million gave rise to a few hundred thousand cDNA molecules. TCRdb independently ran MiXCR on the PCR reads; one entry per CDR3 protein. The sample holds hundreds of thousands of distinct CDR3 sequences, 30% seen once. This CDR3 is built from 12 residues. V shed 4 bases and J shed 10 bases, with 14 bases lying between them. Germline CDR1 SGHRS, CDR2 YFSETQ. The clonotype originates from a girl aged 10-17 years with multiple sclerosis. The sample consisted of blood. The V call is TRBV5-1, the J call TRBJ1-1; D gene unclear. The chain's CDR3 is CASSNLMAGAFF. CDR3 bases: TGCGCCAGCAGCAACCTAATGGCGGGAGCTTTCTTT.